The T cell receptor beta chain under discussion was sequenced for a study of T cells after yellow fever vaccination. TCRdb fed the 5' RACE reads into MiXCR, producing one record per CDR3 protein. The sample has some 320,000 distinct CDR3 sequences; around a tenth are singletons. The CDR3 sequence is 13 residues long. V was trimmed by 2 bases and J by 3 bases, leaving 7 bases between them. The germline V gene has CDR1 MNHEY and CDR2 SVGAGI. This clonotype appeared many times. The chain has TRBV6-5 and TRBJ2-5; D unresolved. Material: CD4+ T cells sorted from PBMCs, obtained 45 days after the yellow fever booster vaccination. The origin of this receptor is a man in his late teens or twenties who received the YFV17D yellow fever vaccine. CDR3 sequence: CASSYTRKETQYF. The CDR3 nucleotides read TGTGCCAGCAGTTACACGAGGAAAGAGACCCAGTACTTC.